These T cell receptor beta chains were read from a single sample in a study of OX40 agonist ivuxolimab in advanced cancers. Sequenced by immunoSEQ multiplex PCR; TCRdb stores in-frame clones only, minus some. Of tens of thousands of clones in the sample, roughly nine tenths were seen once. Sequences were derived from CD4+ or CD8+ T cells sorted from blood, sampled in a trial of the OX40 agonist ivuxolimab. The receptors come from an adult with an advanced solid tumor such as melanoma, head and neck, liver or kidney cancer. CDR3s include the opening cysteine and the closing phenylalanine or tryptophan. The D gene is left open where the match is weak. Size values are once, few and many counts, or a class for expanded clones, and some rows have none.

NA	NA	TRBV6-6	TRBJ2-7	TGTGCCAGCAGTCCAAATGGACAGCGGACCTACGAGCAGTACTTC	CASSPNGQRTYEQYF
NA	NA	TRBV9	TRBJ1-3	TGTGCCAGCAGCGTAGCGTCAGGCCAGGAAGGGGACACCATATATTTT	CASSVASGQEGDTIYF
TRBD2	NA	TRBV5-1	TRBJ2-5	TGCGCCAGCACCAGGACTAGCGGGGAAGTCCGGGAGACCCAGTACTTC	CASTRTSGEVRETQYF
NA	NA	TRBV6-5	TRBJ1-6	TGTGCCAGCAGACTACAGAGTTATAATTCACCCCTCCACTTT	CASRLQSYNSPLHF
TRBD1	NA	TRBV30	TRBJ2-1	TGTGCCTGGAGTGCCATAAAGGGGGCTTTGGGTAATGAGCAGTTCTTC	CAWSAIKGALGNEQFF
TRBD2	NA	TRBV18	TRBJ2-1	TGTGCCAGCTCACCACCGATTAGCGGGAAGGTAGGCAATGAGCAGTTCTTC	CASSPPISGKVGNEQFF
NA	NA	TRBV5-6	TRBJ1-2	TGTGCCAGCAGCTTGGACAGGGTAAAACCTAACTATGGCTACACCTTC	CASSLDRVKPNYGYTF
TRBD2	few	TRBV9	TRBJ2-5	TGTGCCAGCAGCGTAGATAGCGGGGGGGCAGAGACCCAGTACTTC	CASSVDSGGAETQYF
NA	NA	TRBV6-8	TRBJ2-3	TGTGCCAGCAGGCTGGCAGATACGCAGTATTTT	CASRLADTQYF
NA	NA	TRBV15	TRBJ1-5	TGTGCCACCAGCAGAGATCCAGAAGGCAATCAGCCCCAGCATTTT	CATSRDPEGNQPQHF
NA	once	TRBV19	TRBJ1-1	TGTGCCAGTAGTGCCCGGGACACCCCGAACACTGAAGCTTTCTTT	CASSARDTPNTEAFF
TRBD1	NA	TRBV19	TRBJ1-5	TGTGCCAGTAGTTCGACAGGGATTAAGCAGCCCCAGCATTTT	CASSSTGIKQPQHF
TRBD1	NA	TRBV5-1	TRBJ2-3	TGCGCCAGCAGCGAGGGACAGACAGATACGCAGTATTTT	CASSEGQTDTQYF
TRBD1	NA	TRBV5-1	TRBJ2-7	TGCGCCAGCAGCGCGGGACAGGGGCTAACCTACGAGCAGTACTTC	CASSAGQGLTYEQYF
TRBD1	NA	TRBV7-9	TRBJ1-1	TGTGCCAGCAGCCGGGGGACAGCGACTGAAGCTTTCTTT	CASSRGTATEAFF